This TCR beta chain was captured in a study of radiotherapy plus CTLA-4 blockade in lung cancer. Looking at the study overall: Disease control was present in 30% to 40% of patients, and objective responses in more than 15%. Study findings and constraints: Best predicting response, reportedly, were early blood T cell clone dynamics, with interferon-beta. Subsequent to radiotherapy plus ipilimumab, tumor-derived TCR clones underwent expansion in blood.

Only in-frame clones appear in the TCRdb table, and some are missing; sequencing was by immunoSEQ multiplex PCR. This sample has more than 95,000 clones, with 65% to 85% found just once. The CDR3 sequence is 13 residues long. V lost 1 base, J lost 8 bases, and 9 bases lay in between. Germline CDR1 and CDR2: LGHNA and YSLEER. For this clone: The antigen remains unidentified.

Focal radiation was given together with CTLA-4 blockade (ipilimumab) to patients with chemo-refractory metastatic non-small-cell lung cancer. The V gene is TRBV4-3, the J gene TRBJ1-3; D gene uncertain. The sequence was obtained from a human donor with non-small cell lung cancer who had a partial response to radiotherapy plus ipilimumab. Some clones in this sample may be carry-over from other donors' samples. The sample was peripheral blood, taken from a patient treated with radiotherapy plus ipilimumab. The CDR3 loop is CASSQGLVDTIYF. The CDR3 region has the DNA TGCGCCAGCAGCCAAGGACTGGTGGACACCATATATTTT.